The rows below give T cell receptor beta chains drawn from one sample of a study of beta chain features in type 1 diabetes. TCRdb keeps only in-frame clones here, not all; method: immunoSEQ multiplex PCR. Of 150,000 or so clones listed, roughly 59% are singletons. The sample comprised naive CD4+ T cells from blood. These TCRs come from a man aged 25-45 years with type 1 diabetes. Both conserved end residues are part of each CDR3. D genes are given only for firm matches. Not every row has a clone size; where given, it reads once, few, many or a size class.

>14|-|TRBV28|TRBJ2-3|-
TGTGCCAGCAGTTCCCTCGGGAGCACAGATACGCAGTATTTT
CASSSLGSTDTQYF
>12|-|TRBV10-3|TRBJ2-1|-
TGTGCCATCAGCCTAAAGACGAATGAGCAGTTCTTC
CAISLKTNEQFF
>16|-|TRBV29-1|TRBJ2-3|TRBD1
TGCAGCGTTGTCCGATCCGGGACAGGGGTTCTAGATACGCAGTATTTT
CSVVRSGTGVLDTQYF
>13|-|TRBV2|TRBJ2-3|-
TGTGCCAGCAGCGCTTCTAGCACAGATACGCAGTATTTT
CASSASSTDTQYF
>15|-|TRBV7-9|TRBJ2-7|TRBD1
TGTGCCAGCAGCCCGGGACAGGGTTTAGTCTACGAGCAGTACTTC
CASSPGQGLVYEQYF
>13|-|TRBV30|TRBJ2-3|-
TGTGCCTGGAGGGGGAGGCTCACAGATACGCAGTATTTT
CAWRGRLTDTQYF
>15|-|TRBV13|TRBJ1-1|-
TGTGCCAGCAGCTTAATAGGTGGGATGAACACTGAAGCTTTCTTT
CASSLIGGMNTEAFF
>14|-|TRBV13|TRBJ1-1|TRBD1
TGTGCCAGCAGCCCTGGACAGGTGAACACTGAAGCTTTCTTT
CASSPGQVNTEAFF
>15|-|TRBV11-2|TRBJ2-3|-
TGTGCCAGCAGCCGGGGAGTAGGTGGCACAGATACGCAGTATTTT
CASSRGVGGTDTQYF
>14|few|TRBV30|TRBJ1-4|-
TGTGCCTGGAGTGAACGACGGCTTAATGAAAAACTGTTTTTT
CAWSERRLNEKLFF
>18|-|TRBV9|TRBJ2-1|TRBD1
TGTGCCAGCAGCGTAGCTATAGGACAGGAAACCTTCTACAATGAGCAGTTCTTC
CASSVAIGQETFYNEQFF
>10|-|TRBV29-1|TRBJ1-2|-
TGCAGCGTTGAGGCAGGCGTCTACACCTTC
CSVEAGVYTF
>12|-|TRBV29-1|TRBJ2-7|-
TGCAGCGTTGGATGGGGCATCGACGAGCAGTACTTC
CSVGWGIDEQYF
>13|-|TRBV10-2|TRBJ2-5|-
TGCGCCAGCAGTGAATCTGAGGGGACGACCCAGTACTTC
CASSESEGTTQYF
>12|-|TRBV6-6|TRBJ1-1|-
TGTGCCAGCAATACGGGCGACACTGAAGCTTTCTTT
CASNTGDTEAFF
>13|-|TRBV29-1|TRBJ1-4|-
TGCAGCGTTGTAGGGGCTCCTAATGAAAAACTGTTTTTT
CSVVGAPNEKLFF
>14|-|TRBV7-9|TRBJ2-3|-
TGTGCCAGCAGCTTAACTAGTAGCACAGATACGCAGTATTTT
CASSLTSSTDTQYF
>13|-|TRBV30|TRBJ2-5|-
TGTGCCTGGAGTGAACGGGGAAAAGAGACCCAGTACTTC
CAWSERGKETQYF
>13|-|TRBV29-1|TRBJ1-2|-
TGCAGCGTTGCTAGACAGTTGAACTATGGCTACACCTTC
CSVARQLNYGYTF
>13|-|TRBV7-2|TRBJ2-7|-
TGTGCCAGCAGCTTAGAGTGGATGGGGGCTGAGTACTTC
CASSLEWMGAEYF
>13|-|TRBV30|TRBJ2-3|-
TGTGCCTGGAGTTATAAAGGCACAGATACGCAGTATTTT
CAWSYKGTDTQYF
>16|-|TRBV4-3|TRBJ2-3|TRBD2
TGCGCCAGCAGCCAACTCACTAGCGGGGGTTCAGATACGCAGTATTTT
CASSQLTSGGSDTQYF
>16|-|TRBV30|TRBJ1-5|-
TGTGCCTGGAGTGTGTTCGGGGACGGTGGTAGACAGCCCCAGCATTTT
CAWSVFGDGGRQPQHF
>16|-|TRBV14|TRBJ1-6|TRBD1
TGTGCCAGCAGCCGAAGGGGGCCGGCCCGGGATTCACCCCTCCACTTT
CASSRRGPARDSPLHF
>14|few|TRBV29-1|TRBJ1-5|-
TGCAGCGTTATCAGAATCCCTAGCAATCAGCCCCAGCATTTT
CSVIRIPSNQPQHF
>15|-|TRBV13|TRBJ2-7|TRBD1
TGTGCCAGCAGCTTCCCGGACAGGGGAACCTACGAGCAGTACTTC
CASSFPDRGTYEQYF
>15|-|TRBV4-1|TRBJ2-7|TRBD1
TGCGCCAGCAGCCAAGAATGGCAGGGGGCGAGCGAGCAGTACTTC
CASSQEWQGASEQYF
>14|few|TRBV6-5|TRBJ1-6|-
TGTGCCAGCAGTAGGACACGGGAGGGTTCACCCCTCCACTTT
CASSRTREGSPLHF
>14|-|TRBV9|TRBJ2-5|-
TGTGCCAGCAGCGTTACCGGGGTCCAAGAGACCCAGTACTTC
CASSVTGVQETQYF
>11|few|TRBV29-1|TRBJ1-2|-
TGCAGCGGGGGCAGGGCGGACGGCTACACCTTC
CSGGRADGYTF
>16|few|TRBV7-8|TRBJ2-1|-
TGTGCCAGCAGCCTCAAGGGAAAGCGGATCTACAATGAGCAGTTCTTC
CASSLKGKRIYNEQFF
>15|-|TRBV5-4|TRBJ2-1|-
TGTGCCAGCAGCCGGAAAAACAGCAATTACAATGAGCAGTTCTTC
CASSRKNSNYNEQFF
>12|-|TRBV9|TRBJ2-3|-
TGTGCCAGCAGCGTAGAATTTGATACGCAGTATTTT
CASSVEFDTQYF
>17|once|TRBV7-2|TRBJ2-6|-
TGTGCCAGCCGACAAGAACGGGGGGCGCCTGGGGCCAACGTCCTGACTTTC
CASRQERGAPGANVLTF
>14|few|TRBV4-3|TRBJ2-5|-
TGCGCCAGCAGCCCTTGGTGGCAGGGGCAGACCCAGTACTTC
CASSPWWQGQTQYF
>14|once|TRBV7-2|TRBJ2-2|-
TGTGCCAGCAGCTTGACTGGGAACACCGGGGAGCTGTTTTTT
CASSLTGNTGELFF
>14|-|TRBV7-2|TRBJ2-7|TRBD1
TGTGCCAGCAGTCTTACGGGACAGACCTACGAGCAGTACTTC
CASSLTGQTYEQYF
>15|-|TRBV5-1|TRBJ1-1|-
TGCGCCAGCAGCTTGGAGCCTCGGACAAACGGGATGGCTTTCTTT
CASSLEPRTNGMAFF
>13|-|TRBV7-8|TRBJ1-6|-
TGTGCCAGCAGCTATGGGTGGGATTCACCCCTCCACTTT
CASSYGWDSPLHF
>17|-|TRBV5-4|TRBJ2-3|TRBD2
TGTGCCAGCAGATCCGGGACTAGCGGGGGCAGCACAGATACGCAGTATTTT
CASRSGTSGGSTDTQYF
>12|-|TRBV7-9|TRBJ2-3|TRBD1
TGTGCCACGACAGGGTTCGGAGATACGCAGTATTTT
CATTGFGDTQYF
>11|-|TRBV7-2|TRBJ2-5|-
TGTGCCAGCAGCCCGAAGGAGACCCAGTACTTC
CASSPKETQYF
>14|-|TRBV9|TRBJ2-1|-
TGTGCCAGCAGTTCAGGGCCCTCCTACAATGAGCAGTTCTTC
CASSSGPSYNEQFF
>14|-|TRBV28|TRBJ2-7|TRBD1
TGTGCCAGCAGTTCAGGACAGGGAAACTACGAGCAGTACTTC
CASSSGQGNYEQYF
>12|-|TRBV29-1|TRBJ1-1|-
TGCAGCGTTCTCCCTTCGAACACTGAAGCTTTCTTT
CSVLPSNTEAFF
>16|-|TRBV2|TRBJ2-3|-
TGTGCCAGCAGTGATTGGCGCCAGACTAGCACAGATACGCAGTATTTT
CASSDWRQTSTDTQYF
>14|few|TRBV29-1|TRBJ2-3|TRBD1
TGCAGCGTTGAAGATACAGGGGGCACAGATACGCAGTATTTT
CSVEDTGGTDTQYF